The rows below give T cell receptor beta chains drawn from one sample of a study of response to subunit inactivated influenza vaccine. TCRdb passed the RT-PCR reads through MiXCR, listing each CDR3 protein once. The sample lists a few hundred thousand distinct CDR3 sequences, less than 15% occurring once. Specimen: PBMCs from blood, collected 11 to 12 days after vaccination. The receptors here all came from a man aged 45 to 65 who received an inactivated influenza vaccine. Both conserved end residues are part of each CDR3. The order of the fields is V gene, D gene, clone size, J gene, CDR3 DNA, CDR3 protein. D genes are given only for firm matches. A row's size may be missing; if present it is once, few, many or a size class.

TRBV7-2	-	few	TRBJ1-2	TGTGCCAGCAGCTTAGATGGGGGCGCCTATGGCTACACCTTC	CASSLDGGAYGYTF
TRBV5-1	-	-	TRBJ2-2	TGCGCCAGCGGCCTCCAGGGGTCCGGCGGGGAGCTGTTTTTT	CASGLQGSGGELFF
TRBV4-3	-	-	TRBJ1-5	TGCGCCAGCAGCCAAGAAACCTATCAGCCCCAGCATTTT	CASSQETYQPQHF
TRBV10-1	-	-	TRBJ2-3	TGCGCCAGCTCAGGGGCGCACCGACGATTAACCACAGATACGCAGTATTTT	CASSGAHRRLTTDTQYF
TRBV7-2	-	-	TRBJ2-3	TGTGCCAGCAGCTACGGGGGAACAGATACGCAGTATTTT	CASSYGGTDTQYF
TRBV24-1	TRBD1	-	TRBJ2-2	TGTGCCACCAGTGACCGGGGACAGCTGAACACCGGGGAGCTGTTTTTT	CATSDRGQLNTGELFF
TRBV11-3	TRBD1	few	TRBJ1-1	TGTGCCAGCAGCCCTGGACAGGGGGCTCCGAACACTGAAGCTTTCTTT	CASSPGQGAPNTEAFF
TRBV7-2	TRBD2	few	TRBJ2-3	TGTGCCAGCAGCTTATGGGCTAGCGGGAGGGCCTTCGCAGATACGCAGTATTTT	CASSLWASGRAFADTQYF
TRBV12-3/TRBV12-4	-	many	TRBJ2-7	TGTGCCAGCAGTCTCCCTAGCGTCAGCTCCTACGAGCAGTACTTC	CASSLPSVSSYEQYF
TRBV5-1	-	-	TRBJ2-1	TGCGCCAGCAGCTTCCAGGATTTTTACAATGAGCAGTTCTTC	CASSFQDFYNEQFF
TRBV29-1	TRBD1	many	TRBJ1-2	TGCAGCGTTTGGGGAGGAGGACAGGGCAGTGGCTACACCTTC	CSVWGGGQGSGYTF
TRBV11-2	-	few	TRBJ2-7	TGTGCCAGCAGCTTAGATTTGTCTAGTCTCTCCCACGAGCAGTACTTC	CASSLDLSSLSHEQYF
TRBV6-2/TRBV6-3	-	few	TRBJ2-5	TGTGCCAGCAGTTACTCTTTTAGGATTCGGAGTTGGGAGACCCAGTACTTC	CASSYSFRIRSWETQYF
TRBV9	-	-	TRBJ2-3	TGTGCCAGCAGCGCAAAGGGCCTCACAGATACGCAGTATTTT	CASSAKGLTDTQYF
TRBV28	-	few	TRBJ2-7	TGTGCCAGCACCACGGGGTCACCATACGAGCAGTACTTC	CASTTGSPYEQYF
TRBV20-1	TRBD1	few	TRBJ2-4	TGCAGTGCTAAGGATCAGGGGGACGCTGACATTCAGTACTTC	CSAKDQGDADIQYF
TRBV18	-	-	TRBJ1-1	TGTGCCAGCTCACCACACCGGGACACTGAAGCTTTCTTT	CASSPHRDTEAFF
TRBV6-2/TRBV6-3	TRBD2	-	TRBJ2-1	TGTGCCAGCAGTTTAGGGGGACTAGGGCACAATGAGCAGTTCTTC	CASSLGGLGHNEQFF
TRBV28	TRBD2	-	TRBJ2-7	TGTGCCAGCAGTTCAAGACTAGCGGTCTCCTACGAGCAGTACTTC	CASSSRLAVSYEQYF
TRBV6-2/TRBV6-3	TRBD2	-	TRBJ2-1	TGTGCCAGCAGCGAGGGAGGGGAGCAGTTCTTC	CASSEGGEQFF
TRBV20-1	TRBD2	-	TRBJ2-1	TGCAGTGTAGGAAGCGGGAGGTACAATGAGCAGTTCTTC	CSVGSGRYNEQFF
TRBV14	-	-	TRBJ2-6	TGTGCCAGCAGTTGGGGCCGCCGGGGGGCCAACGTCCTGACTTTC	CASSWGRRGANVLTF
TRBV5-5	-	few	TRBJ2-1	TGTGCCAGCAGCTTGGTTTTCCTAGCGCGGAATGAGCAGTTCTTC	CASSLVFLARNEQFF
TRBV3-1	TRBD1	-	TRBJ2-7	TGTGCCAGCAGCCGTGGGACAGGGTACTACGAGCAGTACTTC	CASSRGTGYYEQYF
TRBV7-9	TRBD1	-	TRBJ1-5	TGTGCCAGCAGCAGGACAGGGGGAAAAGGACAGCCCCAGCATTTT	CASSRTGGKGQPQHF
TRBV20-1	-	-	TRBJ2-3	TGCAGTGCTAACACAGGGACGGGCACAGATACGCAGTATTTT	CSANTGTGTDTQYF
TRBV15	-	few	TRBJ2-1	TGTGCCACCAGCAGAGATGACAATGAGCAGTTCTTC	CATSRDDNEQFF
TRBV6-2/TRBV6-3	-	-	TRBJ2-5	TGTGCCAGCAGTTACATAACTGGTGGAGAGACCCAGTACTTC	CASSYITGGETQYF
TRBV6-1	-	-	TRBJ1-1	TGTGCCAGCAGTAGACAACCCGCAGGAGTCTTGAACACTGAAGCTTTCTTT	CASSRQPAGVLNTEAFF
TRBV3-1	TRBD2	-	TRBJ2-4	TGTGCCAGCAGCCTCGGACTAGCGGGAGGGCGAGGCAAAAACATTCAGTACTTC	CASSLGLAGGRGKNIQYF
TRBV7-2	TRBD2	many	TRBJ2-1	TGTGCCAGCAGCTTATTAGCGGGGGGTATTTACAATGAGCAGTTCTTC	CASSLLAGGIYNEQFF
TRBV29-1	-	few	TRBJ1-1	TGCAGCGTTGCGACGGCTACCATGAACACTGAAGCTTTCTTT	CSVATATMNTEAFF
TRBV5-1	-	-	TRBJ1-6	TGCGCCAGCAGGGACGCGTATAATTCACCCCTCCACTTT	CASRDAYNSPLHF
TRBV7-2	TRBD2	few	TRBJ2-7	TGTGCCAGCAGCTTATGGTCTAGCGGGTCCTACGAGCAGTACTTC	CASSLWSSGSYEQYF
TRBV18	TRBD1	many	TRBJ1-4	TGTGCCAGCTCACCAAACGAACAGGGGTTCACTAATGAAAAACTGTTTTTT	CASSPNEQGFTNEKLFF
TRBV14	-	-	TRBJ1-2	TGTGCCAGCAGCTACACAGGGACTTCTAACTATGGCTACACCTTC	CASSYTGTSNYGYTF
TRBV28	-	few	TRBJ2-3	TGTGCCAGCAGCCCAGCAAGCGAGGCGGGCGGGACAGATACGCAGTATTTT	CASSPASEAGGTDTQYF
TRBV10-3	-	-	TRBJ2-5	TGTGCCGCCGATTCAGGTGGAGCGAGTGAGACCCAGTACTTC	CAADSGGASETQYF
TRBV7-2	TRBD1	few	TRBJ1-1	TGTGCCAGCACCAGGGACAGGGCTTCGAGGGCTTTCTTT	CASTRDRASRAFF
TRBV28	-	-	TRBJ1-2	TGTGCCAGCCGGAGGTCCCCTAACTATGGCTACACCTTC	CASRRSPNYGYTF
TRBV5-1	-	-	TRBJ2-7	TGCGCCAGCAGCTTGGCCTGGGGCCGGACCTACGAGCAGTACTTC	CASSLAWGRTYEQYF
TRBV24-1	-	many	TRBJ2-7	TGTGCCACCAGTGATTCCGCGGGTCTCGGGGAGCAGTACTTC	CATSDSAGLGEQYF
TRBV5-1	-	few	TRBJ2-5	TGCGCCAGCAGCGGGCCGGGGGTCGAGACCCAGTACTTC	CASSGPGVETQYF
TRBV9	TRBD1	-	TRBJ2-5	TGTGCCAGCAGCGTCCTCCCCGGGACAGGGAGTGGGGAGACCCAGTACTTC	CASSVLPGTGSGETQYF
TRBV10-3	-	-	TRBJ2-5	TGTGCCATCAGTGGGGGAGGGGGCGCAGAGACCCAGTACTTC	CAISGGGGAETQYF
TRBV15	-	-	TRBJ2-5	TGTGCCACCAGCAGAGTAGGGGCCGCAGGGAGAGGGCAAGAGACCCAGTACTTC	CATSRVGAAGRGQETQYF
TRBV29-1	TRBD1	many	TRBJ1-2	TGCAGCGTGGGGACAGCGGTGATGGACTATGGCTACACCTTC	CSVGTAVMDYGYTF
TRBV6-5	TRBD2	-	TRBJ2-1	TGTGCCAGCAGTTACGCGGGCCCAGCGGGGGTCAATGAGCAGTTCTTC	CASSYAGPAGVNEQFF
TRBV21-1	-	-	TRBJ2-7	TGTGCCAGCCCCACCCGACGGCTGTCCTCCTACGAGCAGTACTTC	CASPTRRLSSYEQYF
TRBV4-2	-	many	TRBJ2-2	TGTGCCAGCAGCCACCATTGGGCGGTAAACACCGGGGAGCTGTTTTTT	CASSHHWAVNTGELFF
TRBV7-9	-	-	TRBJ2-3	TGTGCCAGCAGCTTAGACAGGGCCCGCGGAGATACGCAGTATTTT	CASSLDRARGDTQYF
TRBV5-4	TRBD1	few	TRBJ2-1	TGTGCCAGCAGCTCGACAAAACAGGGGGCCTTTAACAATGAGCAGTTCTTC	CASSSTKQGAFNNEQFF
TRBV20-1	-	few	TRBJ1-5	TGCAGTGCTAGAGATTCCGGCGGACTTTTCAATCAGCCCCAGCATTTT	CSARDSGGLFNQPQHF
TRBV12-3/TRBV12-4	TRBD2	-	TRBJ2-1	TGTGCCAGCAGGACTAGCGGGGGCCGCTTCACTGAGCAGTTCTTC	CASRTSGGRFTEQFF
TRBV20-1	TRBD1	-	TRBJ1-4	TGCAGTGCCATCGGACAGGGGGGAACTAATGAAAAACTGTTTTTT	CSAIGQGGTNEKLFF
TRBV7-9	-	-	TRBJ2-3	TGTGCCAGCAGCTTAGAGAAGGGAGGCACAGATACGCAGTATTTT	CASSLEKGGTDTQYF
TRBV3-1	-	few	TRBJ2-2	TGTGCCAGCAGCCCTCTCTATGGAAACACCGGGGAGCTGTTTTTT	CASSPLYGNTGELFF
TRBV29-1	-	-	TRBJ1-2	TGCAGCGTTGAGTCCGCTAACTATGGCTACACCTTC	CSVESANYGYTF
TRBV3-1	TRBD1	-	TRBJ1-5	TGTGCCAGCAGCTCGACAGGGGGCGCGAATCAGCCCCAGCATTTT	CASSSTGGANQPQHF
TRBV3-1	-	-	TRBJ2-1	TGTGCCAGCAGCCAGATGGGGGGTTTAGAGCAGTTCTTC	CASSQMGGLEQFF